The 8 T cell receptor beta chains below all came from one sample that was sequenced in a study of T cells after yellow fever vaccination (dated by TCRdb to the late 2010s). This sample's treatment or condition label indicates: live attenuated yellow fever vaccine strain. The library came from 5' RACE. The sample was run on an Illumina NovaSeq 6000. The public sequencing data were trimmed at Q25 with fastp and processed into clonotypes with MiXCR by TCRdb, which kept only in-frame beta chains. When rows share a CDR3 protein, they turn into one entry using the most common DNA and genes. The sample table lists 250,000 to 400,000 distinct CDR3 sequences, approximately 4% of them with a count of one. In total, the top ten clones hold 19% of the sample. The source material was PBMCs, sampled 15 days after the yellow fever booster vaccination. Receptor source: a man between 18 and 35 years old who received the YFV17D yellow fever vaccine.

This clonotype has just a few counts. The genes are TRBV11-2 and TRBJ2-3; D remains unclear. Germline CDR1 SGHAT, CDR2 FQNNGV. The CDR3 is 13 amino acids. Between the trimmed V and J ends, which lost 4 bases and 6 bases, there was a span of 11 bases. In nucleotides, the CDR3 is TGTGCCAGCAGCTGGTGGGGTGGTGATACGCAGTATTTT. Its protein product is CASSWWGGDTQYF.

This clonotype was counted a few times. CDR3 bases: TGTGCCAGTAGTGCCCAGGCTAATAGCAATCAGCCCCAGCATTTT. It is translated as CASSAQANSNQPQHF. The V and J genes are TRBV19 and TRBJ1-5; D unclear. V was cut by 5 bases and J by 0 bases, with 11 bases left in between. The V gene's germline CDR1 is LNHDA and CDR2 SQIVND (reference sequence). The CDR3 extends over 15 amino acids.

The sample holds a few counts of this clonotype. This rearrangement joins TRBV9 to TRBJ2-2; TRBD1 agrees at 12 bases. The V gene's germline CDR1 is SGDLS and CDR2 YYNGEE. The CDR3 is 17 residues long. The J segment lost 7 bases and the V segment lost 1 base, leaving 8 bases of the junction unmatched. The CDR3 region is CASSVPKGQGAGGELFF. CDR3 nucleotide sequence: TGTGCCAGCAGCGTACCCAAGGGACAGGGGGCCGGCGGGGAGCTGTTTTTT. Full variable domain (rest looked up from reference TRBV9 and TRBJ2-2): DSGVTQTPKHLITATGQRVTLRCSPRSGDLSVYWYQQSLDQGLQFLIQYYNGEERAKGNILERFSAQQFPDLHSELNLSSLELGDSALYFCASSVPKGQGAGGELFFGEGSRLTVL.

The table lists this clonotype with a few counts. J is TRBJ1-6 and V is TRBV18; D is unclear. Trimming stripped 8 bases from V and 9 bases from J, with 14 bases between. Germline loops: CDR1 KGHSH, CDR2 LQKENI. The CDR3 totals 13 residues. In DNA, the CDR3 is TGTGCCAGCCAGCAAGGTGAGGGTTCACCCCTCCACTTT. Its translation is CASQQGEGSPLHF.

This clonotype appeared many times. The rearrangement uses TRBV13 and TRBJ2-2; a weak D match, TRBD1 (6 bases). V gave up 5 bases and J gave up 0 bases, with 13 bases separating them. The CDR3 has 16 residues. CDR1 is PRHDT, CDR2 FYEKMQ, per germline (reference sequence). The CDR3 nucleotides read TGTGCCAGCAGCGGTCGTGAGGGGGCGAACACCGGGGAGCTGTTTTTT. Translation: CASSGREGANTGELFF.

This rearrangement joins TRBV29-1 to TRBJ2-1; 10 bases fit TRBD2. The V segment lost 0 bases and the J segment 4 bases; nucleotides outside the gene matches: 15. The CDR3 consists of 19 residues. Germline V CDR1 and CDR2: SQVTM, ANQGSEA. The CDR3 loop is CSVEDLQRGGQGSYNEQFF. CDR3 in DNA: TGCAGCGTTGAAGATCTCCAGCGGGGGGGCCAAGGGTCGTACAATGAGCAGTTCTTC.

This clonotype was found many times. This chain connects TRBV20-1 to TRBJ1-3, with a tentative D call TRBD1 (5 bases). This CDR3 region has 15 residues. CDR1 and CDR2 (germline): DFQATT, SNEGSKA (reference sequence). V lost 6 bases and J 3 bases, leaving 18 bases between the germline ends. The CDR3 sequence is CSARDGGAFGNTIYF. Here the CDR3 DNA reads TGCAGTGCCAGGGACGGCGGGGCCTTTGGAAACACCATATATTTT.

This clonotype occurred a few times. The chain couples TRBV9 to TRBJ2-3, with no clear D. Germline CDR1 SGDLS, CDR2 YYNGEE. The V gene lost 2 bases and the J gene lost 4 bases, with 5 bases spanning the gap. This CDR3 has 12 residues. This chain's CDR3 is CASSVGSDTQYF. CDR3 sequence (DNA): TGTGCCAGCAGCGTGGGATCAGATACGCAGTATTTT.